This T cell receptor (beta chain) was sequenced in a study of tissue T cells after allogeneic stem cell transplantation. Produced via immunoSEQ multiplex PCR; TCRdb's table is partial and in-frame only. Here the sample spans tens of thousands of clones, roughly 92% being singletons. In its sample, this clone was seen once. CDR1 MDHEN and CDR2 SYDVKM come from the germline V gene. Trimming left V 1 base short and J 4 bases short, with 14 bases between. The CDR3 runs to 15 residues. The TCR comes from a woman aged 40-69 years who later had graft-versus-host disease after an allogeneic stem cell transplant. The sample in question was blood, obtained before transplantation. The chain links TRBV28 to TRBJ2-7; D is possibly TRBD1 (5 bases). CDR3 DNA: TGTGCCAGCAGTTTATTGGTGACAGCCAAATACGAGCAGTACTTC. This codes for CASSLLVTAKYEQYF. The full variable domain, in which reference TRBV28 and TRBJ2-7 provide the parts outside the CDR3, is DVKVTQSSRYLVKRTGEKVFLECVQDMDHENMFWYRQDPGLGLRLIYFSYDVKMKEKGDIPEGYSVSREKKERFSLILESASTNQTSMYLCASSLLVTAKYEQYFGPGTRLTVT.